This TCR beta chain was sequenced in a study of human T cells and chemical hapten exposure. Turning to the study itself: Chiefly female patients presented with alopecia areata, totalis or universalis.

This clonotype occurred a few times. Its antigen is currently unknown. Time point given: patch test 2, 6 weeks after DPC sensitization. Indicated treatment: therapeutic diphenylcyclopropenone sensitization with weekly scalp DPC. The trim removed 5 bases at V and 1 base at J, leaving 0 bases unmatched. Germline assignment: CDR1 SGHTA and CDR2 FQGNSA. This CDR3 is 13 amino acids long. TCRdb itself ran the RACE reads through MiXCR, one entry per CDR3 protein. The sample includes tens of thousands of distinct CDR3 sequences, 9.5% to 11% of them seen just once. Study-level results: Donors were affected by alopecia, so their immune reaction might vary from that of healthy individuals. There was a positive correlation between PT1 expanded TCR counts and patch test score.

Sequenced here: whole blood, sampled in connection with sensitization to the hapten diphenylcyclopropenone (DPC). The gene calls are TRBV7-2 and TRBJ2-3; 7 positions agree with TRBD2. The clonotype was recovered from a man in his forties with alopecia areata. Some clones in this sample may be carry-over from other donors' samples. CDR3 sequence: CASSTSGTDTQYF. The CDR3 region has the DNA TGTGCCAGCAGCACTAGCGGCACAGATACGCAGTATTTT. The full variable domain, rest sourced from reference TRBV7-2 and TRBJ2-3, is GAGVSQSPSNKVTEKGKDVELRCDPISGHTALYWYRQSLGQGLEFLIYFQGNSAPDKSGLPSDRFSAERTGGSVSTLTIQRTQQEDSAVYLCASSTSGTDTQYFGPGTRLTVL.